Reported below is one TCR beta chain. This clonotype was detected ten times or more. Its antigen is currently not known. No base quality values were provided; no much bigger clone lies one nucleotide off. The intended sense of this specimen's treatment or condition label: allogeneic hematopoietic cell transplantation with graft depleted of TCRalphabeta T cells and CD19 B cells. Transplant recipients were children who received TCRalphabeta/CD19-depleted allogeneic hematopoietic cell grafts. This specimen belongs to a study of T-cell reconstitution after alpha-beta-depleted transplantation in children (dated by TCRdb to about 2016). About the study as a whole: Using TCR repertoire profiling, the study followed T-cell immune reconstitution in a quantitative way in children after TCRalphabeta/CD19-depleted allogeneic hematopoietic cell transplantation.

For this chain, trimming is 1 base at the V end and 8 bases at the J end, and the number of junction bases without a gene match is 12. From cysteine to phenylalanine, the CDR3 is 16 amino acids long. Just CDR3 DNA is preserved here, 48 bases in frame from base 1. Sequences DFQATT (CDR1) and SNEGSKA (CDR2) are obtained from the germline V gene (reference sequence). The research as a whole found: About two months after transplant, the apparently early recovery of alphabetaT-cell counts reportedly depended on just several hundred clones that had expanded rapidly and came from non-depleted graft cells. In some patients, high TCRbeta diversity at day 60 was attributed to recipient T cells and intrathymic progenitors that had survived conditioning. Over the following months the frequencies of hyperexpanded clones went down, and after one year T-cell counts and TCRbeta diversity were mostly credited to newly produced T cells.

Libraries came from PCR. The data were produced on an Illumina HiSeq 2500. To normalize quantification of the TCRbeta repertoire, the TCR libraries were built with molecular barcoding that relied on unique molecular identifiers. TCRdb took the public reads, trimmed them with fastp at Q25, ran MiXCR for clone calling and kept in-frame beta chains. A single entry per CDR3 protein holds the most common genes and DNA from its merged rows. The sample records roughly 200,000 distinct CDR3 sequences, 11% of which are singletons. The ten largest account for roughly 28% of the sample. Sequenced here: PBMCs, sampled before TCRalphabeta/CD19-depleted stem cell transplant. Recombination joined TRBV20-1 with TRBJ2-1, with 9 bases matching TRBD1. The sequence came from a child in the first two years of life with acute myeloid leukemia, due to receive a stem cell transplant. Here the CDR3 is given as CSARGPGTGYLHEQFF. The nucleotide sequence reads TGCAGTGCTAGAGGCCCCGGGACAGGGTACCTCCATGAGCAGTTCTTC.